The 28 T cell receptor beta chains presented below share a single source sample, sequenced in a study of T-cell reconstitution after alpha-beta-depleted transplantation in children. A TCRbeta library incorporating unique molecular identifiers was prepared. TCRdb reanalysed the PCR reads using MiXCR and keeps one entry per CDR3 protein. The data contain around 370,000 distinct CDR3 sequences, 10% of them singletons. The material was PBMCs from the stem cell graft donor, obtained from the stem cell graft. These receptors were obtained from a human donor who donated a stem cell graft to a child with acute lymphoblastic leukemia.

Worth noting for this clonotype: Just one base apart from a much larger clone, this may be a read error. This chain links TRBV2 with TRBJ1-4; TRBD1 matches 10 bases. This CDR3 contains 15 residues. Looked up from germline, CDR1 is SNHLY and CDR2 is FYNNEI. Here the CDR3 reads CASRDRGFAKEKLFF. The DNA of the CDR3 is TGTGCCAGCCGGGACAGGGGTTTCGCTAAGGAAAAACTGTTTTTT.

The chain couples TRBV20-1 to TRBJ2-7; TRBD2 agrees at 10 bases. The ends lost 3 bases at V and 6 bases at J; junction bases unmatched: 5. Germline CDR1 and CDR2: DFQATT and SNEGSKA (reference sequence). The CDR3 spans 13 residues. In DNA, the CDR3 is TGCAGTGCTAGCAAGCGGGAGGGTGGCGAGCAGTACTTC. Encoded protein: CSASKREGGEQYF.

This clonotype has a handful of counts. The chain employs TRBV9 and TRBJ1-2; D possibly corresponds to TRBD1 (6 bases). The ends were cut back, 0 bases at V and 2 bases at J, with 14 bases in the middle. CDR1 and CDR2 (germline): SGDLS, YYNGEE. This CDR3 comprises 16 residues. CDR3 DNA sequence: TGTGCCAGCAGCGTAGGAACAGGGACGGAGAACTATGGCTACACCTTC. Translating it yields CASSVGTGTENYGYTF.

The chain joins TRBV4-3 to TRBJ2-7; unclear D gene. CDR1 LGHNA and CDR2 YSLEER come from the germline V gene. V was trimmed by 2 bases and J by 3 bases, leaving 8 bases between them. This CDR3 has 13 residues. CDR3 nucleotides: TGCGCCAGCAGCCAAAGGGCTTTCTACGAGCAGTACTTC. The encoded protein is CASSQRAFYEQYF.

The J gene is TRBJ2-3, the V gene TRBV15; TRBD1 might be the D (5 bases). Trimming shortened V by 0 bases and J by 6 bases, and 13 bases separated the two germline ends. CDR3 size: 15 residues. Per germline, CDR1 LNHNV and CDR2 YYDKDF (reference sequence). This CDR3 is CATSRDSRVTDTQYF. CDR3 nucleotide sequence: TGTGCCACCAGCAGAGATTCCAGGGTTACGGATACGCAGTATTTT.

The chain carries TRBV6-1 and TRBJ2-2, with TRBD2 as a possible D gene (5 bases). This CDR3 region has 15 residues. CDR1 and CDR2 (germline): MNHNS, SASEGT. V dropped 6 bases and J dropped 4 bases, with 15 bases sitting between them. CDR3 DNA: TGTGCCAGCAGGCCTAGGGCTAGCCCCACCGGGGAGCTGTTTTTT. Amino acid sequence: CASRPRASPTGELFF.

CDR3 sequence reads: CASSPYNWPEQYF. The CDR3 coding sequence is TGTGCCAGCAGCCCCTATAACTGGCCCGAGCAGTACTTC. The V and J genes are TRBV7-2 and TRBJ2-7; D call uncertain. CDR1 and CDR2 from the germline V gene are SGHTA and FQGNSA. The CDR3 is 13 amino acids. V was shortened by 5 bases and J by 6 bases, with 14 bases between the two germline ends.

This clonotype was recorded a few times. Here the CDR3 reads CASSSDILDSPLHF. CDR3 DNA: TGTGCCAGCAGTTCGGACATTTTGGATTCACCCCTCCACTTT. V usage is TRBV6-5 and J usage is TRBJ1-6, with a weak D call TRBD1 (5 bases). This CDR3 has 14 amino acids. Germline V gene sequence: CDR1 MNHEY, CDR2 SVGAGI. V lost 4 bases and J 8 bases, leaving 12 bases between the germline ends.

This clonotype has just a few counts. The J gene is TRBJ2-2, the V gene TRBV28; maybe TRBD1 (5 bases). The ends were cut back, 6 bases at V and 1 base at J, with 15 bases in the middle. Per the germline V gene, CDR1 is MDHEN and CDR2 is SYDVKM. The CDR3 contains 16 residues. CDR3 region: CASSPLRGWNTGELFF. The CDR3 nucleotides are TGTGCCAGCAGCCCCCTAAGGGGCTGGAACACCGGGGAGCTGTTTTTT.

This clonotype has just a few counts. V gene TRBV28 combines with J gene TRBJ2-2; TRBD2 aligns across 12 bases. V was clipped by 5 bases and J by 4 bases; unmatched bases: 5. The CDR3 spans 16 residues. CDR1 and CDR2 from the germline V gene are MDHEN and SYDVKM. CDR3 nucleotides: TGTGCCAGCAGTCCCGGGACTAGCGGGTTCACCGGGGAGCTGTTTTTT. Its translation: CASSPGTSGFTGELFF.

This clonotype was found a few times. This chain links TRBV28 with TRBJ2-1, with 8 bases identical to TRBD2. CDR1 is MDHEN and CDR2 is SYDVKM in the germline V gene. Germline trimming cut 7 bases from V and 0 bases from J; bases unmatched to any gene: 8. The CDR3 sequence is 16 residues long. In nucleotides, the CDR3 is TGTGCCAGCACTACGTCTAGCGGGTTCTCCTACAATGAGCAGTTCTTC. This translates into CASTTSSGFSYNEQFF.

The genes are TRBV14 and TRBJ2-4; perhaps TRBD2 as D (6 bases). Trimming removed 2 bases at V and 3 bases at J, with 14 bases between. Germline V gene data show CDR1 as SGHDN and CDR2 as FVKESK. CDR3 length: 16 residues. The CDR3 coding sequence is TGTGCCAGCAGCCAATCCGAGTTGCGGGGCAAAAACATTCAGTACTTC. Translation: CASSQSELRGKNIQYF.

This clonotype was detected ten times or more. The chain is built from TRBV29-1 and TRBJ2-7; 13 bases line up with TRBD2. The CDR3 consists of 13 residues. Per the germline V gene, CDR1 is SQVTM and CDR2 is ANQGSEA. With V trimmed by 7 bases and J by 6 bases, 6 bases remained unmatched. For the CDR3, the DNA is TGCAGCGCAACGGGACTAGCGGGAATCGAGCAGTACTTC. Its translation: CSATGLAGIEQYF.

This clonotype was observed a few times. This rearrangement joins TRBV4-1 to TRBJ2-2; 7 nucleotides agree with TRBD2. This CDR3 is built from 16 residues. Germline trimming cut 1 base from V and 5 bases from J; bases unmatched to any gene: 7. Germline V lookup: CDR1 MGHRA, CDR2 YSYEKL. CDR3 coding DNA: TGCGCCAGCAGCCAAGGGGGCGGGAGAGGGACCGGGGAGCTGTTTTTT. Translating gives CASSQGGGRGTGELFF.

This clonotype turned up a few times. CDR3 region: CASSLRTGGRETQYF. CDR3 in DNA: TGTGCCAGCAGCCTTCGGACAGGGGGCCGAGAGACCCAGTACTTC. This chain connects TRBV7-9 to TRBJ2-5; 11 nucleotides line up with TRBD1. The CDR3 contains 15 residues. Germline V gene data show CDR1 as SEHNR and CDR2 as FQNEAQ (reference sequence). V lost 5 bases to trimming and J lost 4 bases; unmatched junction nucleotides: 6.

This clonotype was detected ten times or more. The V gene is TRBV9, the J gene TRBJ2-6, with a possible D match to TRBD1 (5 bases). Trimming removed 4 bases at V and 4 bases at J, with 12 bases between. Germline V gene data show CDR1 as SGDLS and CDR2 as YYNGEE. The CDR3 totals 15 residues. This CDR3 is CASSLTGAGANVLTF. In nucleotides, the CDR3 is TGTGCCAGCAGCTTAACAGGAGCCGGGGCCAACGTCCTGACTTTC.

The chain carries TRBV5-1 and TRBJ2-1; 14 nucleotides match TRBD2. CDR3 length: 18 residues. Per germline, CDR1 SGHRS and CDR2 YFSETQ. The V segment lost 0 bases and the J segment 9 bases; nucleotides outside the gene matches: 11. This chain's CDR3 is CASSLGVLGLAGGGEQFF. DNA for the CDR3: TGCGCCAGCAGCTTGGGAGTTTTAGGACTAGCGGGAGGCGGTGAGCAGTTCTTC.

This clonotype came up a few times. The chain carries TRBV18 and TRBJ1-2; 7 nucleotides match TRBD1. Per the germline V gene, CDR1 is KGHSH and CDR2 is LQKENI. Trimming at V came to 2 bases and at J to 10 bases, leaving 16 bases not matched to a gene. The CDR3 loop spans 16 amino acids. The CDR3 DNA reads TGTGCCAGCTCACCATCGGCCTTTGACAGGGCAAAGGCCTACACCTTC. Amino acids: CASSPSAFDRAKAYTF. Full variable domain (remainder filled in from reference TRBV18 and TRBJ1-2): NAGVMQNPRHLVRRRGQEARLRCSPMKGHSHVYWYRQLPEEGLKFMVYLQKENIIDESGMPKERFSAEFPKEGPSILRIQQVVRGDSAAYFCASSPSAFDRAKAYTFGSGTRLTVV.

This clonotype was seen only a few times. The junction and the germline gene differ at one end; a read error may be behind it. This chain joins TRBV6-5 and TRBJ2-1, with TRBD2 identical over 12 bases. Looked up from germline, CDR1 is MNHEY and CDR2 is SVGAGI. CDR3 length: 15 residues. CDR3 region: CASRAPGLAGHELFF. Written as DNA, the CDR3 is TGTGCCAGCAGGGCCCCGGGACTAGCGGGCCATGAGCTGTTCTTC.

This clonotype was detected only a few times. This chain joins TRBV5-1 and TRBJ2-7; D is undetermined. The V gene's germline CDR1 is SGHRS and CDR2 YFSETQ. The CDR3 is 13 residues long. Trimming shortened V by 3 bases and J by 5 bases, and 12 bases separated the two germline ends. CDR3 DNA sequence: TGCGCCAGCAGCTCGCGAGCTAGGGACGAGCAGTACTTC. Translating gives CASSSRARDEQYF.

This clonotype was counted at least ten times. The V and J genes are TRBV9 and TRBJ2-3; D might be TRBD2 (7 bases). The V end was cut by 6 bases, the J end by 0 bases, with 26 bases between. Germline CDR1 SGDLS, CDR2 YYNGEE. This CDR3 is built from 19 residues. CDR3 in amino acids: CASTRGGGPTSRSTDTQYF. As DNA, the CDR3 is TGTGCCAGCACCAGGGGTGGCGGTCCGACTAGCCGAAGCACAGATACGCAGTATTTT.

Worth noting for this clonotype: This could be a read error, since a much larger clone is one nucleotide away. CDR3 residues: CSVAQNKYGSYEQYF. The CDR3 DNA follows: TGCAGCGTTGCCCAAAACAAGTACGGCTCCTACGAGCAGTACTTC. The chain uses TRBV29-1 and TRBJ2-7; no clear D. CDR1 and CDR2 from the germline V gene are SQVTM and ANQGSEA. The CDR3 totals 15 residues. Deletions cut 4 bases from V and 0 bases from J, with 16 bases between.

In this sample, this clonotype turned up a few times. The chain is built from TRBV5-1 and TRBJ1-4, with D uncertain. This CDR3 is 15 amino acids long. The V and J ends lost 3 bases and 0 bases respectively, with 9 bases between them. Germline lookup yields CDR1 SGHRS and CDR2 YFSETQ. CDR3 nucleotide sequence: TGCGCCAGCAGCTGGGAGTCCGCAACTAATGAAAAACTGTTTTTT. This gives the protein CASSWESATNEKLFF.

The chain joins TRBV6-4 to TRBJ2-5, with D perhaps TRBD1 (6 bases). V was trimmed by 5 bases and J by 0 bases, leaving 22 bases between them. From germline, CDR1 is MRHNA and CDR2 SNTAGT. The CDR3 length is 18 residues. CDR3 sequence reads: CASSTTTGTLRYQETQYF. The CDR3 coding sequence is TGTGCCAGCAGTACCACCACAGGGACACTGCGATACCAAGAGACCCAGTACTTC.

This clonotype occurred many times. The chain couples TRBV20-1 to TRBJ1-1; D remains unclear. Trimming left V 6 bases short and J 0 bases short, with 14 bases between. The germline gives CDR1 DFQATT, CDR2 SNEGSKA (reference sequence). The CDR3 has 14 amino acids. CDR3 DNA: TGCAGTGCCCTTGACGCTGTGATGAACACTGAAGCTTTCTTT. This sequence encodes CSALDAVMNTEAFF.

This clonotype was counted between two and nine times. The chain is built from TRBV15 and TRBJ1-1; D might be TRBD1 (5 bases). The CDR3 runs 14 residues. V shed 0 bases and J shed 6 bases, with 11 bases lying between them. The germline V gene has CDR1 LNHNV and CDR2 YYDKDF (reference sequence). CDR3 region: CATSRDIEGSEAFF. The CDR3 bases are TGTGCCACCAGCAGAGATATCGAGGGGTCTGAAGCTTTCTTT.

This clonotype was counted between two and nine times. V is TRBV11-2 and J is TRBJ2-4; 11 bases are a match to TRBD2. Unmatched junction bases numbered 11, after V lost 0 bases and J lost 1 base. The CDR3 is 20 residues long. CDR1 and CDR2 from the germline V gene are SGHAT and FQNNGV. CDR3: CASSLDSPLAGVGAKNIQYF. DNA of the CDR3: TGTGCCAGCAGCTTAGACTCGCCACTAGCGGGAGTCGGGGCCAAAAACATTCAGTACTTC.

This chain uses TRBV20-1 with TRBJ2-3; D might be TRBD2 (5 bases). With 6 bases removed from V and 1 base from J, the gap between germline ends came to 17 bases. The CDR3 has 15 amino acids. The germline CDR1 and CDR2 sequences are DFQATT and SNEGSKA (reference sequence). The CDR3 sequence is CSALIRGGGTDTQYF. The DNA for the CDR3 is TGCAGTGCCCTTATACGGGGTGGGGGCACAGATACGCAGTATTTT.